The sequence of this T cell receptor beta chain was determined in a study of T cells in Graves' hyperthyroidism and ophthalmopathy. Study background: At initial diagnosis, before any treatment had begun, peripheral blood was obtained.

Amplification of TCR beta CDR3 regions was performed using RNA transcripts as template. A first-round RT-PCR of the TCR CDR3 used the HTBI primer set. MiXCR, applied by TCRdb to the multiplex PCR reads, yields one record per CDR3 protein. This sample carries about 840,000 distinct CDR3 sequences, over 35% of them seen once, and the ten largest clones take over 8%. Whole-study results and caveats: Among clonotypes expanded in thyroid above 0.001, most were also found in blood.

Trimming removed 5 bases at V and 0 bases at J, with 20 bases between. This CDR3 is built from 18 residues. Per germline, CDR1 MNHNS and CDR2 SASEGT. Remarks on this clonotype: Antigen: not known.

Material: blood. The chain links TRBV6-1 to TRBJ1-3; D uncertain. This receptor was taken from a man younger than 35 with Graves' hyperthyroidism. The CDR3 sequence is CASSPRAVFYPSGNTIYF. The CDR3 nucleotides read TGTGCCAGCAGTCCCCGGGCGGTATTCTACCCCTCTGGAAACACCATATATTTT.